This T cell receptor (beta chain) was documented in a study of T cell clonality in common variable immunodeficiency. V lost 1 base and J lost 4, with 8 bases in between. Germline CDR1 and CDR2: SGHTA and FQGTGA. The CDR3 has 13 residues. Study observations and caveats: Patient heterogeneity in the CVID cohort limited correlations between repertoire features and clinical complications. Compared with healthy controls, CVID subjects showed increased TCRbeta clonality, mostly in about a third. Common variable immunodeficiency TCR beta sequences reportedly had fewer deletions and N-nucleotide insertions.

This clone was observed many times. Its antigen remains unidentified. The missing CDR3 end, 3 residues past where the read stops, is filled in from the germline J gene. TCRdb's table, derived via immunoSEQ multiplex PCR, lists solely in-frame clones and lacks some. This record lists roughly 79,000 clones, none seen once only, and the top ten clones contain approximately 0.81%. V usage is TRBV7-3 and J usage is TRBJ2-7, with TRBD2 as a possible D gene (5 bases). This clonotype was sampled from a person between 18 and 70 years old in good health. The sample consisted of peripheral blood mononuclear cells. Partial CDR3 DNA: TGTGCCAGCAGCTTAAGCGGGTCTTACGAG. Its translation is CASSLSGSYE. The whole CDR3 is CASSLSGSYEQYF.